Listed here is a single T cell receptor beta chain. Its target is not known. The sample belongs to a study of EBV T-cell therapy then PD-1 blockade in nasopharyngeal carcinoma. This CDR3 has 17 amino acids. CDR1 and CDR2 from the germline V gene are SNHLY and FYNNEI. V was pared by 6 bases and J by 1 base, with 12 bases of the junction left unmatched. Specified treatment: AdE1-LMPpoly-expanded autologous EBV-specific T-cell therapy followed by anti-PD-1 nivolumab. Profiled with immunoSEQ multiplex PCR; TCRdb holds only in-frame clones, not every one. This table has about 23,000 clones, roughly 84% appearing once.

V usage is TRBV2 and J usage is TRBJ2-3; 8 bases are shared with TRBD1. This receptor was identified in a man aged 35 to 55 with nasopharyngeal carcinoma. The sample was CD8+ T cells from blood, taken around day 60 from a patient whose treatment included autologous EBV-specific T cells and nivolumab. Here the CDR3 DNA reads TGTGCCAGCAGGGCCCCCTCGACAGGGGTCGGCACAGATACGCAGTATTTT. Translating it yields CASRAPSTGVGTDTQYF.